The source of this TCR beta chain is a study of cytomegalovirus exposure and HLA in healthy donors. The CDR3 covers 16 residues. Germline-derived CDR1 and CDR2 are SGHRS and YFSETQ. V was clipped by 0 bases and J by 5 bases, with 15 bases between them. The study ran its PCR with 60 Vbeta and 13 Jbeta primers. Some clones are missing from TCRdb's copy, which holds only in-frame ones; the method was immunoSEQ multiplex PCR. The sample shows some 84,000 clones, about 60% of them seen only once. This clonotype was obtained from a woman in her forties in good health and CMV-seropositive. The J gene is TRBJ2-1, the V gene TRBV5-1, with D uncertain. The sequencing sample was made of PBMCs. The CDR3 DNA reads as TGCGCCAGCAGCTTGGACCCCAGTAAAATCCACAATGAGCAGTTCTTC. It specifies CASSLDPSKIHNEQFF.